This T cell receptor beta chain was found in a study of identical twins. The trim removed 3 bases at V and 8 bases at J, leaving 4 bases unmatched. The CDR3 is made up of 13 amino acids. Germline V lookup: CDR1 SGHRS, CDR2 YFSETQ. This clonotype was seen repeatedly, ten times or more. TCRdb reprocessed the 5' RACE reads with MiXCR, giving one entry per CDR3 protein. The table has some 710,000 distinct CDR3 sequences, 6% to 6.5% seen once. Sequencing was done on a sample of naive T cells sorted from blood. The V call is TRBV5-1, the J call TRBJ2-2; 7 nucleotides line up with TRBD2. The TCR comes from a man between 18 and 35 years old in good health. This chain's CDR3 is CASSSGGLGELFF. CDR3 sequence (DNA): TGCGCCAGCAGCTCCGGGGGACTAGGGGAGCTGTTTTTT.